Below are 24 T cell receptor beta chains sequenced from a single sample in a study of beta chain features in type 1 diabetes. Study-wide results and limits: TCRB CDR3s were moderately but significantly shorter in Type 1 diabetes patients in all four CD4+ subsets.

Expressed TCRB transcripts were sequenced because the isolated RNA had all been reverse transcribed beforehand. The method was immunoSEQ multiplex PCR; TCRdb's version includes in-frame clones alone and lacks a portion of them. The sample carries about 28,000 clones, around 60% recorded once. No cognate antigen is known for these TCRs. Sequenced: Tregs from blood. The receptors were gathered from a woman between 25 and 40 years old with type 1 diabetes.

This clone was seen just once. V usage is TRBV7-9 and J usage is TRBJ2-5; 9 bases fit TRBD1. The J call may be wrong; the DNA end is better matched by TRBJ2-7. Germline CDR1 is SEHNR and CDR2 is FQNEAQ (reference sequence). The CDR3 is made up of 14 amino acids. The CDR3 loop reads CASSSMGQGYEQYF. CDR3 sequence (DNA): TGTGCCAGCAGCTCCATGGGACAGGGCTACGAGCAGTACTTC.

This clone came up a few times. The CDR3 protein is CASSVAGVAQRTQYF. The DNA of the CDR3 is TGTGCCAGCAGTGTAGCGGGAGTGGCCCAACGGACCCAGTACTTC. The chain has TRBV2 and TRBJ2-5; 9 nucleotides agree with TRBD2. This CDR3 region has 15 residues. J lost 7 bases, V lost 4 bases, and 10 bases had no gene match. The germline CDR1 and CDR2 sequences are SNHLY and FYNNEI.

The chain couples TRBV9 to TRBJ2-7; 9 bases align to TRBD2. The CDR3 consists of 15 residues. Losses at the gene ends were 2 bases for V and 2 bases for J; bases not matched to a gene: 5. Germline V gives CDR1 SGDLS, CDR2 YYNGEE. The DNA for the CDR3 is TGTGCCAGCAGCGTTTTTAGCGGGGGACCCTACGAGCAGTACTTC. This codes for CASSVFSGGPYEQYF.

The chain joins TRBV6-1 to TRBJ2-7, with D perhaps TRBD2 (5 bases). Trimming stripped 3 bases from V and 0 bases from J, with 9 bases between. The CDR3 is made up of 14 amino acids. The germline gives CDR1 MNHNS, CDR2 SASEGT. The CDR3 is CASSDYDYSYEQYF. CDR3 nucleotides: TGTGCCAGCAGTGACTACGACTACTCCTACGAGCAGTACTTC.

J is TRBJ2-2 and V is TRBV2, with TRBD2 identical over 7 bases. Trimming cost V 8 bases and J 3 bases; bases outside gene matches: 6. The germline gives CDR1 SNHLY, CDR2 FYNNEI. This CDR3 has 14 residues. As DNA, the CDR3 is TGTGCCAGCCTCGGGCTAGCGGACACCGGGGAGCTGTTTTTT. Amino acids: CASLGLADTGELFF.

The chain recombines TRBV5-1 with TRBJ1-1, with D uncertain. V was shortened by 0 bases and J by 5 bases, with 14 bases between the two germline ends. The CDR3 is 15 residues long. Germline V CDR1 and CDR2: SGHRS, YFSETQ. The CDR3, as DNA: TGCGCCAGCAGCTTGGACTTAGGGAGTATTACTGAAGCTTTCTTT. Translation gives CASSLDLGSITEAFF.

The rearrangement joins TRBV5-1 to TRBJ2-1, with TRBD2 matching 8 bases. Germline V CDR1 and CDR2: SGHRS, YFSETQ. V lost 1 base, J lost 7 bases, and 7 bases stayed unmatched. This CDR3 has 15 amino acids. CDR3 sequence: CASSLNAGLGNEQFF. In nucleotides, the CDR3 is TGCGCCAGCAGCTTGAACGCGGGACTAGGGAATGAGCAGTTCTTC. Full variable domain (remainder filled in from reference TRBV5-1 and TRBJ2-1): KAGVTQTPRYLIKTRGQQVTLSCSPISGHRSVSWYQQTPGQGLQFLFEYFSETQRNKGNFPGRFSGRQFSNSRSEMNVSTLELGDSALYLCASSLNAGLGNEQFFGPGTRLTVL.

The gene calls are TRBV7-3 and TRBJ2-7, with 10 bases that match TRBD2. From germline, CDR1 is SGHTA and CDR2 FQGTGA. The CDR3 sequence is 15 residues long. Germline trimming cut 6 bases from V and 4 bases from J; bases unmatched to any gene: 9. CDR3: CASSLEREGLYEQYF. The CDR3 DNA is TGTGCCAGCAGTCTAGAGCGGGAGGGCCTATACGAGCAGTACTTC. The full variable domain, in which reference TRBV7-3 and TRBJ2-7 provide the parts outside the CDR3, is GAGVSQTPSNKVTEKGKYVELRCDPISGHTALYWYRQSLGQGPEFLIYFQGTGAADDSGLPNDRFFAVRPEGSVSTLKIQRTERGDSAVYLCASSLEREGLYEQYFGPGTRLTVT.

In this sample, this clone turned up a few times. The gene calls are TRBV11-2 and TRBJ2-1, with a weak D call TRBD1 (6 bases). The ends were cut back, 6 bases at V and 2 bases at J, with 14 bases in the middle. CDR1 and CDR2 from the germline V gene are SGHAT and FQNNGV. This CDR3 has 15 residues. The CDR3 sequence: CASRLGDNPYNEQFF. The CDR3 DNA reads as TGTGCCAGCAGACTCGGGGACAACCCCTACAATGAGCAGTTCTTC.

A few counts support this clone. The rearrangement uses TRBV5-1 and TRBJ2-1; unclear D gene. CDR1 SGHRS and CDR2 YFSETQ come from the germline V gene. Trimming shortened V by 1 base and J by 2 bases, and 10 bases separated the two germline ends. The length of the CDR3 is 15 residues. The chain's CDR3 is CASSLLPGTYNEQFF. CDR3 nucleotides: TGCGCCAGCAGCTTGTTGCCTGGCACCTACAATGAGCAGTTCTTC.

The chain's CDR3 is CASSIAVRGLAGVAGELFF. The CDR3 DNA reads as TGTGCCAGTAGTATAGCTGTCAGGGGACTAGCGGGAGTGGCCGGGGAGCTGTTTTTT. The J gene is TRBJ2-2, the V gene TRBV19; 14 positions agree with TRBD2. Per the germline V gene, CDR1 is LNHDA and CDR2 is SQIVND (reference sequence). The CDR3 has 19 residues. J lost 6 bases, V lost 1 base, and 10 bases had no gene match.

This CDR3 reads CASSFGPPGEVNTEAFF. The DNA of the CDR3 is TGCGCCAGCAGCTTTGGCCCCCCAGGGGAAGTGAACACTGAAGCTTTCTTT. The chain couples TRBV5-1 to TRBJ1-1; tentative D call: TRBD1 (6 bases). The CDR3 loop spans 17 amino acids. Germline assignment: CDR1 SGHRS and CDR2 YFSETQ. The V gene lost 2 bases and the J gene lost 0 bases, with 17 bases spanning the gap.

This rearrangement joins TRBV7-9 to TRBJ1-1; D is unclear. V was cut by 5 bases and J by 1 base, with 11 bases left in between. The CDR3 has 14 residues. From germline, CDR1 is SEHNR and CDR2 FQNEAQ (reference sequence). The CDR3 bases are TGTGCCAGCAGCCACGAGGGAGGGAACACTGAAGCTTTCTTT. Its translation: CASSHEGGNTEAFF.

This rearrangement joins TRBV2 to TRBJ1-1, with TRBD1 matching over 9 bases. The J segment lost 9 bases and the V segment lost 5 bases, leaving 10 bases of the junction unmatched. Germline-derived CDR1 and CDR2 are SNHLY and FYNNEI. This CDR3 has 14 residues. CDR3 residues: CASSPQWTGEKAFF. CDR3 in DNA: TGTGCCAGCAGTCCCCAGTGGACAGGGGAAAAAGCTTTCTTT. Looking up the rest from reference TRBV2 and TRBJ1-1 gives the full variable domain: EPEVTQTPSHQVTQMGQEVILRCVPISNHLYFYWYRQILGQKVEFLVSFYNNEISEKSEIFDDQFSVERPDGSNFTLKIRSTKLEDSAMYFCASSPQWTGEKAFFGQGTRLTVV.

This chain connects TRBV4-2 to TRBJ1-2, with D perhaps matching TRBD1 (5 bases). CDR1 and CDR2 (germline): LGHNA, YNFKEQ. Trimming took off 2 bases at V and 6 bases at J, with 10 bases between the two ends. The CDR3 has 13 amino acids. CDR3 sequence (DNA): TGTGCCAGCAGCCAAAGACAGAGCCATGGCTACACCTTC. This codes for CASSQRQSHGYTF.

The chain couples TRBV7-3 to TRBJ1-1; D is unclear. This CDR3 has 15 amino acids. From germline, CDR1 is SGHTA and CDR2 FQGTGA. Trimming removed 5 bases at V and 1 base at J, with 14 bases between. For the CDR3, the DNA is TGTGCCAGCAGCCTCTCTCTTGGGCCGAACACTGAAGCTTTCTTT. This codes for CASSLSLGPNTEAFF.

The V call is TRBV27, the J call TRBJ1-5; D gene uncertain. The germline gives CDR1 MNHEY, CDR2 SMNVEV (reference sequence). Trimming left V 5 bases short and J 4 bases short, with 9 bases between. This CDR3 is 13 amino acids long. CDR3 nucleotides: TGTGCCAGCAGTCCCTGGAGTAATCAGCCCCAGCATTTT. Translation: CASSPWSNQPQHF.

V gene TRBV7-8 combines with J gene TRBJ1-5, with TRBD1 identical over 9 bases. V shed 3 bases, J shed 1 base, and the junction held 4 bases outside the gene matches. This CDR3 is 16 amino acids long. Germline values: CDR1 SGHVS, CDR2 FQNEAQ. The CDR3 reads CASSFWDRASNQPQHF. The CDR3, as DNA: TGTGCCAGCAGCTTTTGGGACAGGGCGAGCAATCAGCCCCAGCATTTT.

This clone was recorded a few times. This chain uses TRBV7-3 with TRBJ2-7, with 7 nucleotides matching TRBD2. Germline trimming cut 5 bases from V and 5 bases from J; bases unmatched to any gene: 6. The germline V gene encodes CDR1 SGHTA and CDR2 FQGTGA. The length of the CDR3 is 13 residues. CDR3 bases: TGTGCCAGCAGCCTTTTTCGGGAGGACGAGCAGTACTTC. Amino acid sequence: CASSLFREDEQYF.

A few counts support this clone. As DNA, the CDR3 is TGTGCCAGCAGTTTCCCGGACAGGGTCCACGAGCAGTACTTC. Its protein product is CASSFPDRVHEQYF. V and J are TRBV28 and TRBJ2-7, with 8 bases that match TRBD1. V shed 3 bases, J shed 5 bases, and the junction held 6 bases outside the gene matches. Germline CDR1 is MDHEN and CDR2 is SYDVKM. CDR3 length: 14 residues.

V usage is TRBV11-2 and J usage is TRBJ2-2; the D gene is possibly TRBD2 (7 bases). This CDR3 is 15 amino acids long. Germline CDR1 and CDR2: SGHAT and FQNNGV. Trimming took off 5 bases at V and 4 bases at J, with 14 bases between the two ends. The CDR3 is CASSPGRGTTGELFF. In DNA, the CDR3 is TGTGCCAGCAGCCCGGGGAGGGGGACCACCGGGGAGCTGTTTTTT.

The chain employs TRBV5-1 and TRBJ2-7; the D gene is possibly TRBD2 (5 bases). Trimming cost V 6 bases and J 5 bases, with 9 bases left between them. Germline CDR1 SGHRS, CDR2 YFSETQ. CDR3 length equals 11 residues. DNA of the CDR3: TGCGCCAGCACAGAGGGCAACGAGCAGTACTTC. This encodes CASTEGNEQYF.

CDR3 in DNA: TGTGCCAGCAGTTACTCGAGCGGCGAGCCAGGCTACGAGCAGTACTTC. Translation: CASSYSSGEPGYEQYF. V usage is TRBV6-5 and J usage is TRBJ2-7; D perhaps matches TRBD2 (5 bases). The CDR3 is 16 amino acids. CDR1 and CDR2 (germline): MNHEY, SVGAGI. The V end lost 0 bases, the J end lost 3 bases, and 15 bases lay between the germline ends.

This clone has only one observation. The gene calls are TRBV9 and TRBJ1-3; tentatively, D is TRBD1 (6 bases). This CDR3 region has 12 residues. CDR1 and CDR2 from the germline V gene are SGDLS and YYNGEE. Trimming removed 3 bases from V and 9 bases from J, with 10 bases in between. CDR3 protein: CASSAGTRTIYF. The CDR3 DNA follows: TGTGCCAGCAGCGCCGGGACACGCACCATATATTTT.